This T cell receptor (beta chain) stems from a study of blood T cell repertoires in COVID-19. Germline V gene sequence: CDR1 LGHNA, CDR2 YSLEER. The CDR3 totals 14 residues. V was shortened by 3 bases and J by 5 bases, with 8 bases between the two germline ends. Participant-reported clinical history was the basis for cohort assignment. Produced via immunoSEQ multiplex PCR; TCRdb's table is partial and in-frame only. The sample carries more than 200,000 clones, roughly nine tenths recorded once. This chain joins TRBV4-3 and TRBJ1-6; D is unclear. The sample comprised PBMCs or T cells enriched from blood (not recorded which). The clonotype comes from a woman aged 25 to 39 with acute COVID-19. The CDR3 DNA sequence: TGCGCCAGCAGCCATGGCCGGGATAATTCACCCCTCCACTTT. Translating gives CASSHGRDNSPLHF.